The 27 T cell receptor beta chains below come from one sample, sequenced in a study of blood T cell repertoires in COVID-19. Generated by immunoSEQ multiplex PCR, the TCRdb table keeps only in-frame clones and is missing some. The table lists 60,000 or so clones, more than 75% of them singletons. Sequenced material: peripheral blood. Every receptor here comes from a man between 60 and 75 years old with active or convalescent COVID-19.

The genes are TRBV19 and TRBJ2-2; TRBD2 agrees at 10 bases. The junction had 13 bases not matched to a gene; V was cut back by 4 bases and J by 2 bases. The CDR3 has 19 residues. Germline V lookup: CDR1 LNHDA, CDR2 SQIVND (reference sequence). The CDR3 DNA follows: TGTGCCAGTAGTACCCCGTGGGGAGCGGGGGGGCCCAACACCGGGGAGCTGTTTTTT. Residues: CASSTPWGAGGPNTGELFF. The entire variable domain, with the rest obtained from reference TRBV19 and TRBJ2-2, is as follows: DGGITQSPKYLFRKEGQNVTLSCEQNLNHDAMYWYRQDPGQGLRLIYYSQIVNDFQKGDIAEGYSVSREKKESFPLTVTSAQKNPTAFYLCASSTPWGAGGPNTGELFFGEGSRLTVL.

The chain is built from TRBV5-1 and TRBJ2-2, with TRBD1 identical over 8 bases. V shed 7 bases, J shed 3 bases, and the junction held 5 bases outside the gene matches. The CDR3 has 14 amino acids. Per the germline V gene, CDR1 is SGHRS and CDR2 is YFSETQ. CDR3 nucleotides: TGCGCCAGCCTGGACAGGGTGGACACCGGGGAGCTGTTTTTT. It specifies CASLDRVDTGELFF.

This CDR3 is CASSLESSYNEQFF. CDR3 DNA: TGTGCCAGTAGCCTAGAGAGCTCCTACAATGAGCAGTTCTTC. The J gene is TRBJ2-1, the V gene TRBV19; D is unclear. Germline-derived CDR1 and CDR2 are LNHDA and SQIVND (reference sequence). The CDR3 loop spans 14 amino acids. With 6 bases removed from V and 0 bases from J, the gap between germline ends came to 9 bases. Based on the CDR3 plus reference TRBV19 and TRBJ2-1, the full variable domain is DGGITQSPKYLFRKEGQNVTLSCEQNLNHDAMYWYRQDPGQGLRLIYYSQIVNDFQKGDIAEGYSVSREKKESFPLTVTSAQKNPTAFYLCASSLESSYNEQFFGPGTRLTVL.

The J gene is TRBJ2-1, the V gene TRBV21-1; TRBD1 reflects the table's D call only, with no check against the DNA. TRBV21-1 counts as a pseudogene. This CDR3 comprises 14 residues. CDR3 in DNA: TGTGCCAGCAGCAAAGTTCACAGGGGGCGGGAGCAGTTCTTC. It encodes CASSKVHRGREQFF.

This chain joins TRBV6-5 and TRBJ2-7; TRBD1 matches at 9 bases. The CDR3 consists of 15 residues. From germline, CDR1 is MNHEY and CDR2 SVGAGI. V lost 5 bases, J lost 3 bases, and 8 bases stayed unmatched. The CDR3 nucleotides read TGTGCCAGCAGTCTTACAGGGACAGGGAGCTACGAGCAGTACTTC. This translates into CASSLTGTGSYEQYF.

This chain uses TRBV2 with TRBJ2-2; the D is unclear. The CDR3 is made up of 15 amino acids. Germline V gives CDR1 SNHLY, CDR2 FYNNEI. V was cut by 2 bases and J by 1 base, with 8 bases left in between. The CDR3 sequence: CASSESRRNTGELFF. The CDR3 DNA is TGTGCCAGCAGTGAATCCCGTAGGAACACCGGGGAGCTGTTTTTT.

This chain uses TRBV5-6 with TRBJ1-2, with no clear D. Germline-derived CDR1 and CDR2 are SGHDT and YYEEEE. V lost 0 bases to trimming and J lost 8 bases, with 5 bases between them. CDR3 length: 11 amino acids. CDR3 coding DNA: TGTGCCAGCAGCTTGGCGTCGGGCTACACCTTC. Protein: CASSLASGYTF.

CDR3 nucleotides: TGTGCCATCAGTGAGGATAGCTCCTACAATGAGCAGTTCTTC. Amino acid sequence: CAISEDSSYNEQFF. The rearrangement joins TRBV10-3 to TRBJ2-1; D is uncertain. CDR1 is ENHRY, CDR2 SYGVKD, per germline. V was trimmed by 2 bases and J by 0 bases, leaving 5 bases between them. CDR3 length equals 14 residues.

This chain connects TRBV7-9 to TRBJ2-7; 10 bases are a match to TRBD1. V lost 3 bases to trimming and J lost 6 bases; unmatched junction nucleotides: 8. Germline V gene lookup returns CDR1 SEHNR and CDR2 FQNEAQ (reference sequence). There are 15 residues in the CDR3. The CDR3 DNA is TGTGCCAGCAGCTTTGACCGGGACAGGGGTCCCGAGCAGTACTTC. Amino acid sequence: CASSFDRDRGPEQYF.

The J gene is TRBJ1-1, the V gene TRBV27; 7 bases are a match to TRBD1. Germline V gene lookup returns CDR1 MNHEY and CDR2 SMNVEV (reference sequence). The ends lost 5 bases at V and 5 bases at J; junction bases unmatched: 11. The length of the CDR3 is 15 residues. CDR3 loop: CASSQTVRQGTEAFF. The DNA for the CDR3 is TGTGCCAGCAGTCAGACCGTAAGACAGGGAACTGAAGCTTTCTTT.

This clone is a singleton in its sample. This rearrangement joins TRBV27 to TRBJ2-4; 7 bases are a match to TRBD1. The CDR3 loop spans 15 amino acids. After removal of 5 bases from V and 6 bases from J, the junction contained 10 bases not matched to a gene. The germline CDR1 and CDR2 sequences are MNHEY and SMNVEV (reference sequence). In DNA form, the CDR3 reads TGTGCCAGCAGTCCGGGACAGCTGCTGGGAAACATTCAGTACTTC. Encoded protein: CASSPGQLLGNIQYF.

The V and J genes are TRBV30 and TRBJ1-3, with D unresolved. This CDR3 contains 12 residues. The germline CDR1 and CDR2 sequences are GTSNPN and SVGIG (reference sequence). V lost 2 bases and J 8 bases, leaving 10 bases between the germline ends. Written as DNA, the CDR3 is TGTGCCTGGAGTCTGGGGAGGGACACCATATATTTT. It specifies CAWSLGRDTIYF.

The rearrangement uses TRBV4-1 and TRBJ2-1; D is unresolved. CDR3 length equals 15 residues. The germline V and J ends were trimmed by 0 bases and 2 bases, with 8 bases remaining between them. Germline lookup yields CDR1 MGHRA and CDR2 YSYEKL. The CDR3 DNA reads as TGCGCCAGCAGCCAAGAGGAGACCACCTACAATGAGCAGTTCTTC. Amino acid sequence: CASSQEETTYNEQFF.

J is TRBJ2-5 and V is TRBV24-1; D gene unclear. The length of the CDR3 is 16 residues. Trimming shortened V by 4 bases and J by 0 bases, and 14 bases separated the two germline ends. Germline V gene sequence: CDR1 KGHDR, CDR2 SFDVKD. As DNA, the CDR3 is TGTGCCACCAGTGAACCCACAGCTGAATACCAAGAGACCCAGTACTTC. This sequence encodes CATSEPTAEYQETQYF.

This clone was seen only once. This chain links TRBV2 with TRBJ1-6; TRBD1 agrees at 7 bases. The V and J ends lost 7 bases and 6 bases, in that order; junction bases with no gene match: 9. Germline loops: CDR1 SNHLY, CDR2 FYNNEI. The length of the CDR3 is 15 residues. Written as DNA, the CDR3 is TGTGCCAGCAAGAGCTCCGGGACAGTTAATTCACCCCTCCACTTT. The encoded protein is CASKSSGTVNSPLHF.

This rearrangement joins TRBV19 to TRBJ2-7; 10 bases align to TRBD2. Germline V lookup: CDR1 LNHDA, CDR2 SQIVND (reference sequence). V gave up 5 bases and J gave up 3 bases; unmatched junction bases: 4. The CDR3 loop spans 14 amino acids. The CDR3 region is CASSRTSGIYEQYF. The CDR3 nucleotides read TGTGCCAGTAGTCGAACTAGCGGGATCTACGAGCAGTACTTC.

J is TRBJ1-1 and V is TRBV18, with D possibly TRBD1 on 6 matching bases. CDR1 and CDR2 from the germline V gene are KGHSH and LQKENI. Between the trimmed V and J ends, which lost 5 bases and 6 bases, there was a span of 10 bases. This CDR3 has 12 residues. The DNA of the CDR3 is TGTGCCAGCTCAACGGACAGTGCTGAAGCTTTCTTT. Its translation: CASSTDSAEAFF.

This clone occurred once. The V gene is TRBV6-5, the J gene TRBJ1-5; TRBD1 aligns across 10 bases. The germline V gene encodes CDR1 MNHEY and CDR2 SVGAGI. The ends lost 1 base at V and 2 bases at J; junction bases unmatched: 2. This CDR3 spans 16 amino acids. DNA of the CDR3: TGTGCCAGCAGTTACTACGGGACAGGGGGCAATCAGCCCCAGCATTTT. Translated: CASSYYGTGGNQPQHF.

The chain has TRBV23-1 and TRBJ1-2; TRBD1 might be the D (6 bases). TRBV23-1 is marked as an open reading frame, function uncertain. Trimming took 1 base from V and 4 from J, leaving 28 bases between them. This CDR3 has 20 residues. CDR3 DNA: TGCGCCAGCAGTCAATGGGTGGGACACTCCGTCCTAGGGGCGACCTATGGCTACACCTTC. Its translation is CASSQWVGHSVLGATYGYTF.

V and J are TRBV11-1 and TRBJ2-7, with a tentative D call TRBD2 (6 bases). The CDR3 sequence is 14 residues long. Germline CDR1 is SGHAT and CDR2 is FQDESV (reference sequence). The V end was cut by 0 bases, the J end by 2 bases, with 8 bases between. The CDR3 loop is CASSLAGGTYEQYF. DNA of the CDR3: TGTGCCAGCAGCTTAGCGGGGGGTACCTACGAGCAGTACTTC.

This clone was counted between two and nine times. The chain couples TRBV27 to TRBJ2-2; D might be TRBD2 (6 bases). The CDR3 runs 13 residues. With 7 bases removed from V and 2 bases from J, the gap between germline ends came to 8 bases. The germline V gene has CDR1 MNHEY and CDR2 SMNVEV (reference sequence). The CDR3, as DNA: TGTGCCAGCACGGGGGTAAACACCGGGGAGCTGTTTTTT. It yields the protein CASTGVNTGELFF.

This sequence joins TRBV3-1 (or the pseudogene TRBV3-2) and TRBJ2-1; the D gene is possibly TRBD2 (5 bases). The V end was cut by 4 bases, the J end by 6 bases, with 19 bases between. CDR3 length: 16 residues. The germline V gene has CDR1 LGHDT and CDR2 YNNKEL (reference sequence). The CDR3 spells CASSRKSALALNEQFF. The CDR3 DNA reads as TGTGCCAGCAGCCGAAAAAGTGCGTTAGCGCTCAATGAGCAGTTCTTC.

This CDR3 reads CASSASRTGRETQYF. The CDR3 DNA is TGTGCCAGCAGTGCTTCGAGGACAGGGAGAGAGACCCAGTACTTC. The V and J genes are TRBV25-1 and TRBJ2-5; 8 nucleotides align to TRBD1. The CDR3 is made up of 15 amino acids. V shed 4 bases, J shed 4 bases, and the junction held 8 bases outside the gene matches. Germline lookup yields CDR1 MGHDK and CDR2 SYGVNS.

The chain has TRBV6-2 or TRBV6-3 and TRBJ2-7; possible D gene TRBD2, 5 bases. The CDR3 is 13 amino acids. Germline V gene data show CDR1 as MNHEY and CDR2 as SVGEGT. Trimming pared 2 bases from V and 1 base from J, leaving 6 bases between. The CDR3 region has the DNA TGTGCCAGCAGTTACGGCGGGTCCTACGAGCAGTACTTC. It specifies CASSYGGSYEQYF.

This clone has more than one count but fewer than ten. The CDR3 is CASSFGLATGELFF. DNA for the CDR3: TGTGCCAGCAGCTTTGGACTAGCTACCGGGGAGCTGTTTTTT. This rearrangement joins TRBV5-4 to TRBJ2-2; TRBD2 aligns across 8 bases. Losses at the gene ends were 2 bases for V and 5 bases for J; bases not matched to a gene: 2. The germline gives CDR1 SGHNT, CDR2 YYREEE (reference sequence). This CDR3 has 14 amino acids.

The chain carries TRBV5-4 and TRBJ2-7; D not certain. In germline, CDR1 is SGHNT, CDR2 YYREEE (reference sequence). The CDR3 contains 14 residues. V gave up 2 bases and J gave up 2 bases, with 11 bases separating them. CDR3 amino acids: CASSFGQATYEQYF. CDR3 coding DNA: TGTGCCAGCAGCTTTGGGCAGGCAACCTACGAGCAGTACTTC. Combining the CDR3 with reference TRBV5-4 and TRBJ2-7 gives the whole variable domain ETGVTQSPTHLIKTRGQQVTLRCSSQSGHNTVSWYQQALGQGPQFIFQYYREEENGRGNFPPRFSGLQFPNYSSELNVNALELDDSALYLCASSFGQATYEQYFGPGTRLTVT.

The rearrangement uses TRBV6-4 and TRBJ1-2; a weak D match, TRBD1 (6 bases). CDR3 length: 15 residues. Germline CDR1 MRHNA, CDR2 SNTAGT. V lost 3 bases and J lost 0, with 11 bases in between. CDR3 DNA: TGTGCCAGCAGTGAGGGGACACCGGCTAACTATGGCTACACCTTC. Protein: CASSEGTPANYGYTF.